This is a list of T cell receptor beta chains from one sample in a study of T cells in localized non-small cell lung cancer. Profiled with immunoSEQ multiplex PCR; TCRdb holds only in-frame clones, not every one. The table lists around 34,000 clones, 85% to 95% of them singletons. The sequencing here drew on peripheral blood, taken before any cancer treatment. The receptors come from a female donor at least 60 years old with stage I lung adenocarcinoma. CDR3s include the opening cysteine and the closing phenylalanine or tryptophan. The D gene is left open where the match is weak. Clone sizes are given selectively: once, few, many, or a class where the clone is expanded.

CDR3nt	CDR3aa	v_gene	d_gene	j_gene	abundance
TGTGCCAGCAGCTGGACAAGTAATCAGCCCCAGCATTTT	CASSWTSNQPQHF	TRBV28	-	TRBJ1-5	-
TGTGCCAGTAGTATAGAGTCGCAGGGGGCGAACACCGGGGAGCTGTTTTTT	CASSIESQGANTGELFF	TRBV19	TRBD1	TRBJ2-2	-
TGTGCCAGCACTCTGGGACAGAATCAGCCCCAGCATTTT	CASTLGQNQPQHF	TRBV6-5	TRBD1	TRBJ1-5	-
TGTGCCAGTTCAACAGGGGGAGAGACCCAGTACTTC	CASSTGGETQYF	TRBV18	TRBD1	TRBJ2-5	-
TGTGCCAGCAGCTTAGGTCCGGGGATGAACACTGAAGCTTTCTTT	CASSLGPGMNTEAFF	TRBV7-2	-	TRBJ1-1	once
TGTGCCAGCAGCTTAACAGGCAAAGAGACCCAGTACTTC	CASSLTGKETQYF	TRBV7-3	-	TRBJ2-5	-
TGTGCCACCCCAACGGTAGGATCAGTCTATGGCTACACCTTC	CATPTVGSVYGYTF	TRBV10-3	-	TRBJ1-2	-
TGTGCCTCAGGGGGTGCCGGCACTAATGAAAAACTGTTTTTT	CASGGAGTNEKLFF	TRBV25-1	TRBD1	TRBJ1-4	-
TGCGCCAGCAGCCGGGTGACAGGGTGGGGCACTGAAGCTTTCTTT	CASSRVTGWGTEAFF	TRBV4-3	TRBD1	TRBJ1-1	-
TGTGCCAGCTCACCACCCGACAGGGGCCTTGGCTACACCTTC	CASSPPDRGLGYTF	TRBV18	TRBD1	TRBJ1-2	-
TGTGCCAGCTCACCACGGGTTCCGGGACAGCGTTCCGGGCCATCTCACGAGCAGTACTTC	CASSPRVPGQRSGPSHEQYF	TRBV18	TRBD1	TRBJ2-7	-
TGTGCCAGCAGCTTGGGACCCGGGGCTAACTATGGCTACACCTTC	CASSLGPGANYGYTF	TRBV5-6	-	TRBJ1-2	-
TGTGCCAGCAGACGGGGACTAGCGGGGGCGGGGACAGATACGCAGTATTTT	CASRRGLAGAGTDTQYF	TRBV7-2	TRBD2	TRBJ2-3	-
TGTGCCAGCAGCCCCCCCCGGTCAGATGAGCAGTTCTTC	CASSPPRSDEQFF	TRBV11-3	-	TRBJ2-1	once
TGTGCCAGCAGCTTAGGAGGCCTAGGGACCCAGTACTTC	CASSLGGLGTQYF	TRBV7-6	-	TRBJ2-5	-
TGTGCCAGCAGCCCGGGGGGTAGAGGCTACACCTTC	CASSPGGRGYTF	TRBV11-3	-	TRBJ1-2	-
TGTGCCAGCAGCCTACCTCAGCATTTT	CASSLPQHF	TRBV27	-	TRBJ1-5	once
TGTGCCAGTAGTATGGTGGGAGGTTACGAGCAGTACTTC	CASSMVGGYEQYF	TRBV19	-	TRBJ2-7	once
TGTGCCAGCAGCTTGGGGGGACAGGGAGTCCACAATCAGCCCCAGCATTTT	CASSLGGQGVHNQPQHF	TRBV5-4	TRBD1	TRBJ1-5	-
TGTGCCAGCAGCTTCGGGGACCTCTCTGGAAACACCATATATTTT	CASSFGDLSGNTIYF	TRBV7-9	-	TRBJ1-3	-
TGTGCCAGCAGCGCCCGACAGGGGATCTACGAGCAGTACTTC	CASSARQGIYEQYF	TRBV7-9	TRBD1	TRBJ2-7	-
TGTGCCAGCAGAAGGAGCGGGAAGGGAGGGGAGCTGTTTTTT	CASRRSGKGGELFF	TRBV6-5	TRBD2	TRBJ2-2	-
TGCGCCAGCAGGTCGGGTCAGAACACTGAAGCTTTCTTT	CASRSGQNTEAFF	TRBV5-1	-	TRBJ1-1	-
TGTGCCAGCAGCTTAGTTCGGGTGGTAGGGGAGACTGAAGCTTTCTTT	CASSLVRVVGETEAFF	TRBV11-2	-	TRBJ1-1	-
TGTGCCACCAGCAGAAGAGCGGGACGAGATACGCAGTATTTT	CATSRRAGRDTQYF	TRBV15	TRBD2	TRBJ2-3	-
TGTGCCAGCAGTGAAACAGGGACCTATGGCTACACCTTC	CASSETGTYGYTF	TRBV6-1	-	TRBJ1-2	-
TGTGCCAGCAGCCCATCGGGACAGGAGAACTATGGCTACACCTTC	CASSPSGQENYGYTF	TRBV7-3	TRBD1	TRBJ1-2	-
TGTGCCAGCAGCGCTAGACGTGACTCGAACACCGGGGAGCTGTTTTTT	CASSARRDSNTGELFF	TRBV2	-	TRBJ2-2	-
TGTGCCTGGAGTGTGACAGGGGTAGATACGCAGTATTTT	CAWSVTGVDTQYF	TRBV30	TRBD1	TRBJ2-3	-
TGTGCCAGCAGCACTAGCGTCACACTTTACAATGAGCAGTTCTTC	CASSTSVTLYNEQFF	TRBV11-3	TRBD2	TRBJ2-1	-
TGCGCCAGCAGCTTGGAGCTACGTTCCTACGAGCAGTACTTC	CASSLELRSYEQYF	TRBV5-1	-	TRBJ2-7	-
TGTGCCAGCAGTCGTACAACGGGTACTAATGAAAAACTGTTTTTT	CASSRTTGTNEKLFF	TRBV27	-	TRBJ1-4	-
TGTGCCAGCAGCCAATTACGGACAGAATATGGCTACACCTTC	CASSQLRTEYGYTF	TRBV4-2	-	TRBJ1-2	-
TGCGCCAGCAGCCAAGATTGGGGAAGCGATACGCAGTATTTT	CASSQDWGSDTQYF	TRBV4-3	-	TRBJ2-3	-
TGTGCCAGCAGCACCGGGACTTTAGGGGCAGATACGCAGTATTTT	CASSTGTLGADTQYF	TRBV6-6	-	TRBJ2-3	-
TGTGCCAGCAGTTATTCCGAGACAGGGGGTAGAGCTTTCTTT	CASSYSETGGRAFF	TRBV6-6	TRBD1	TRBJ1-1	-
TGTGCCAGCACCCAGACAGGGGTGGTGACTGAAGCTTTCTTT	CASTQTGVVTEAFF	TRBV25-1	TRBD1	TRBJ1-1	-
TGTGCCAGCAGGCCGACGACAGCGAACTATGGCTACACCTTC	CASRPTTANYGYTF	TRBV6-5	-	TRBJ1-2	-
TGTGCCAGCAGCCCCGGGGGGGGGCAGAACATTCAGTACTTC	CASSPGGGQNIQYF	TRBV7-2	TRBD2	TRBJ2-4	-
TGTGCCAGCAGCGTAGAGTCTCAGGGGGCAAACCTAGGAAACACCATATATTTT	CASSVESQGANLGNTIYF	TRBV9	TRBD1	TRBJ1-3	-
TGTGCCAGCAGCCCTCGACTAGATACGCAGTATTTT	CASSPRLDTQYF	TRBV9	-	TRBJ2-3	-
TGCGCCAGCAGCTTGGCCGGGACAGGGTACGGAAACACCATATATTTT	CASSLAGTGYGNTIYF	TRBV5-1	TRBD1	TRBJ1-3	-
TGTGCCAGTAGCTCCGGGGCCTCATGGAATGAAAAACTGTTTTTT	CASSSGASWNEKLFF	TRBV19	-	TRBJ1-4	-
TGTGCCAGCAGGGAGACAGGGGGAGAGCAGTACTTC	CASRETGGEQYF	TRBV5-8	TRBD1	TRBJ2-7	-
TGTGCCAGCAGCTCCCGACAGGGGGCTGTGAACACTGAAGCTTTCTTT	CASSSRQGAVNTEAFF	TRBV9	TRBD1	TRBJ1-1	-
TGTGCCAGCTCACCGCAGATGGGGACCTCCTACAATGAGCAGTTCTTC	CASSPQMGTSYNEQFF	TRBV18	-	TRBJ2-1	-
TGTGCCATCAGTGCCGGGGGCAGCTCCTACGAGCAGTACTTC	CAISAGGSSYEQYF	TRBV10-3	-	TRBJ2-7	-
TGTGCCTGGAGTGTGGGGGCGAAAGGAAACACCATATATTTT	CAWSVGAKGNTIYF	TRBV30	-	TRBJ1-3	-
TGTGCCAGCAGCCCCAGCGGGGGCTCCTACAATGAGCAGTTCTTC	CASSPSGGSYNEQFF	TRBV7-3	TRBD2	TRBJ2-1	-